This passage covers 25 T cell receptor beta chains from one sample sequenced in a study of T cell changes during pregnancy in multiple sclerosis. The assay was immunoSEQ multiplex PCR, and TCRdb's table has in-frame clones only and misses some. The table records roughly 76,000 clones, 80% to 95% of them present only once. The starting material was CD4+ T cells from peripheral blood mononuclear cells, obtained after pregnancy. The source is a female donor with multiple sclerosis, enrolled in a pregnancy study.

The rearrangement links TRBV19 to TRBJ1-5, with no clear D. CDR1 is LNHDA and CDR2 is SQIVND in the germline V gene (reference sequence). CDR3 size: 13 residues. Trimming removed 7 bases from V and 4 bases from J, with 11 bases in between. CDR3: CASNGPGNQPQHF. CDR3 sequence (DNA): TGTGCCAGTAACGGGCCGGGGAATCAGCCCCAGCATTTT.

The rearrangement uses TRBV5-1 and TRBJ1-1; D might be TRBD1 (5 bases). The germline V and J ends were trimmed by 9 bases and 1 base, with 25 bases remaining between them. The CDR3 runs 17 residues. Germline CDR1 is SGHRS and CDR2 is YFSETQ. The chain's CDR3 is CAIFRGRGVRGNTEAFF. The CDR3 coding sequence is TGCGCCATTTTCCGGGGGAGAGGAGTTCGAGGGAACACTGAAGCTTTCTTT.

The gene calls are TRBV9 and TRBJ2-7; 8 bases are a match to TRBD1. Per the germline V gene, CDR1 is SGDLS and CDR2 is YYNGEE. The junction had 10 bases not matched to a gene; V was cut back by 4 bases and J by 7 bases. The CDR3 spans 14 residues. The CDR3 nucleotides are TGTGCCAGCAGCCCTCGGACAGGGAACGTAGAGCAGTACTTC. Its translation is CASSPRTGNVEQYF.

This chain connects TRBV27 to TRBJ2-2; 14 bases fit TRBD2. Germline V gives CDR1 MNHEY, CDR2 SMNVEV (reference sequence). With 6 bases clipped from V and 6 bases from J, the junction kept 9 bases outside the gene matches. The CDR3 consists of 17 residues. The CDR3 DNA sequence: TGTGCCAGCAGACTACTAGGGACTAGCGGGAGACCCGGGGAGCTGTTTTTT. Protein: CASRLLGTSGRPGELFF.

The gene calls are TRBV5-5 and TRBJ2-3; the match to TRBD1 covers 9 bases. The CDR3 has 15 amino acids. Germline assignment: CDR1 SGHKS and CDR2 YYEKEE (reference sequence). The trim removed 4 bases at V and 2 bases at J, leaving 5 bases unmatched. The CDR3 region has the DNA TGTGCCAGCAGCGCGGACAGGGGCCTCACAGATACGCAGTATTTT. It yields the protein CASSADRGLTDTQYF. Drawing the rest from reference TRBV5-5 and TRBJ2-3, the complete variable domain is DAGVTQSPTHLIKTRGQQVTLRCSPISGHKSVSWYQQVLGQGPQFIFQYYEKEERGRGNFPDRFSARQFPNYSSELNVNALLLGDSALYLCASSADRGLTDTQYFGPGTRLTVL.

The chain joins TRBV9 to TRBJ2-1, with D unclear. CDR3 length: 14 amino acids. In germline, CDR1 is SGDLS, CDR2 YYNGEE. V lost 0 bases and J 4 bases, leaving 8 bases between the germline ends. CDR3 in amino acids: CASSVGATYNEQFF. As DNA, the CDR3 is TGTGCCAGCAGCGTAGGGGCCACATACAATGAGCAGTTCTTC.

V usage is TRBV6-1 and J usage is TRBJ1-2; D is ambiguous. Germline V lookup: CDR1 MNHNS, CDR2 SASEGT. V was clipped by 2 bases and J by 12 bases, with 13 bases between them. The CDR3 has 12 residues. CDR3 in DNA: TGTGCCAGCAGTGAATGGGGAGCCCGCGACACCTTC. It is translated as CASSEWGARDTF.

V is TRBV6-1 and J is TRBJ2-3; a weak D match, TRBD2 (6 bases). CDR1 and CDR2 (germline): MNHNS, SASEGT. The CDR3 covers 15 residues. Trimming pared 4 bases from V and 2 bases from J, leaving 13 bases between. This CDR3 reads CASSGLASYTDTQYF. CDR3 in DNA: TGTGCCAGCAGTGGTCTAGCGAGCTACACAGATACGCAGTATTTT.

The rearrangement uses TRBV5-4 and TRBJ1-3; no clear D gene. From germline, CDR1 is SGHNT and CDR2 YYREEE (reference sequence). The CDR3 length is 16 residues. V lost 2 bases and J 0 bases, leaving 12 bases between the germline ends. CDR3 residues: CASSFHPASSGNTIYF. CDR3 sequence (DNA): TGTGCCAGCAGCTTCCACCCTGCCAGCTCTGGAAACACCATATATTTT.

The genes are TRBV20-1 and TRBJ1-1; 7 nucleotides match TRBD1. CDR1 is DFQATT and CDR2 is SNEGSKA in the germline V gene (reference sequence). V lost 6 bases to trimming and J lost 4 bases; unmatched junction nucleotides: 2. The CDR3 totals 11 residues. The CDR3 nucleotides read TGCAGTGCAGCAGGGGGCACTGAAGCTTTCTTT. Its translation is CSAAGGTEAFF.

The chain is built from TRBV5-4 and TRBJ1-3, with D perhaps matching TRBD1 (5 bases). V was cut by 2 bases and J by 2 bases, with 14 bases left in between. The CDR3 totals 16 residues. Looked up from germline, CDR1 is SGHNT and CDR2 is YYREEE (reference sequence). The CDR3 loop reads CASSLTGAGTGNTIYF. In DNA form, the CDR3 reads TGTGCCAGCAGCTTAACAGGTGCGGGGACTGGAAACACCATATATTTT.

This chain uses TRBV11-2 with TRBJ2-1; tentative D call: TRBD2 (6 bases). This CDR3 contains 11 residues. V was trimmed by 5 bases and J by 9 bases, leaving 8 bases between them. The germline CDR1 and CDR2 sequences are SGHAT and FQNNGV. As DNA, the CDR3 is TGTGCCAGCAGCAATAGCGGTGAGCAGTTCTTC. Amino acid sequence: CASSNSGEQFF.

The genes are TRBV10-1 and TRBJ2-2, with D possibly being TRBD1 (6 bases). Germline V gene lookup returns CDR1 WNHNN and CDR2 SYGVQD (reference sequence). The CDR3 runs 19 residues. V shed 0 bases and J shed 0 bases, with 17 bases lying between them. The CDR3 DNA reads as TGCGCCAGCAGTGAGTCGGGCAGGGGCCCACGACCGAACACCGGGGAGCTGTTTTTT. Its protein product is CASSESGRGPRPNTGELFF.

The rearrangement uses TRBV27 and TRBJ2-2; the D gene is possibly TRBD2 (5 bases). This CDR3 is built from 17 residues. V gave up 5 bases and J gave up 4 bases, with 20 bases separating them. CDR1 is MNHEY, CDR2 SMNVEV, per germline (reference sequence). CDR3 amino acids: CASSLGNSISTTGELFF. For the CDR3, the DNA is TGTGCCAGCAGTCTCGGGAACAGCATCTCTACCACCGGGGAGCTGTTTTTT.

The chain is built from TRBV30 and TRBJ2-3, with 7 bases identical to TRBD2. The junction had 13 bases not matched to a gene; V was cut back by 6 bases and J by 4 bases. The CDR3 has 15 residues. CDR1 and CDR2 from the germline V gene are GTSNPN and SVGIG (reference sequence). In nucleotides, the CDR3 is TGTGCCTGTCCCCTGGCCAGCGGGGTCCCAGATACGCAGTATTTT. Amino acids: CACPLASGVPDTQYF.

CDR3 sequence (DNA): TGCGCCAGCAGTGGGTCCGGGACAGGGTCCTCTTATTATGGCTACACCTTC. Translation: CASSGSGTGSSYYGYTF. The chain is built from TRBV10-2 and TRBJ1-2; the match to TRBD1 covers 9 bases. V trimming: 4 bases; J trimming: 5 bases; junction bases outside the gene matches: 14. CDR3 length: 17 amino acids. From germline, CDR1 is WSHSY and CDR2 SAAADI.

This clone was found a few times. The chain is built from TRBV5-1 and TRBJ1-1; D uncertain. The CDR3 sequence is 13 residues long. V was pared by 4 bases and J by 0 bases, with 7 bases between. Germline V lookup: CDR1 SGHRS, CDR2 YFSETQ. CDR3 amino acids: CASSKELNTEAFF. CDR3 sequence (DNA): TGCGCCAGCAGCAAGGAGTTGAACACTGAAGCTTTCTTT.

V is TRBV29-1 and J is TRBJ1-1, with D maybe TRBD1 (6 bases). With 6 bases removed from V and 3 bases from J, the gap between germline ends came to 14 bases. Germline assignment: CDR1 SQVTM and CDR2 ANQGSEA. The CDR3 covers 13 residues. The CDR3, as DNA: TGCAGCGTGTGGTTGGGGGCAGACACTGAAGCTTTCTTT. Translating gives CSVWLGADTEAFF.

The chain has TRBV19 and TRBJ2-1, with 7 bases fitting TRBD1. With 6 bases clipped from V and 0 bases from J, the junction kept 8 bases outside the gene matches. Germline V gene lookup returns CDR1 LNHDA and CDR2 SQIVND (reference sequence). There are 16 residues in the CDR3. CDR3 sequence: CASSNPGGSSYNEQFF. In DNA form, the CDR3 reads TGTGCCAGTAGCAACCCAGGGGGTAGCTCCTACAATGAGCAGTTCTTC.

This chain uses TRBV4-2 with TRBJ2-1; D unresolved. Germline-derived CDR1 and CDR2 are LGHNA and YNFKEQ. The length of the CDR3 is 12 residues. Trimming pared 2 bases from V and 7 bases from J, leaving 6 bases between. The CDR3 loop reads CASSQSPNEQFF. The CDR3 DNA reads as TGTGCCAGCAGCCAATCCCCGAATGAGCAGTTCTTC.

V usage is TRBV6-1 and J usage is TRBJ1-5, with D unresolved. The CDR3 sequence is 16 residues long. The germline V and J ends were trimmed by 1 base and 4 bases, with 14 bases remaining between them. Germline V gives CDR1 MNHNS, CDR2 SASEGT. In DNA form, the CDR3 reads TGTGCCAGCAGTGAAGGGCATGGGCTTGGGAATCAGCCCCAGCATTTT. Translating gives CASSEGHGLGNQPQHF.

Here the CDR3 DNA reads TGTGCCAGCAGCCGAGGAACAGGGGAAAGTCAGCCCCAGCATTTT. Its protein product is CASSRGTGESQPQHF. The chain joins TRBV4-2 to TRBJ1-5, with 7 bases lining up with TRBD1. This CDR3 is 15 amino acids long. Germline-derived CDR1 and CDR2 are LGHNA and YNFKEQ. Germline trimming cut 4 bases from V and 6 bases from J; bases unmatched to any gene: 9.

V gene TRBV15 combines with J gene TRBJ2-5; 9 nucleotides line up with TRBD2. Germline-derived CDR1 and CDR2 are LNHNV and YYDKDF (reference sequence). After removal of 5 bases from V and 5 bases from J, the junction contained 6 bases not matched to a gene. The CDR3 length is 14 residues. The CDR3, as DNA: TGTGCCACCAGCGGCGGGAGGGGGGCGGAGACCCAGTACTTC. Its translation: CATSGGRGAETQYF. The whole variable domain, remainder taken from reference TRBV15 and TRBJ2-5, is DAMVIQNPRYQVTQFGKPVTLSCSQTLNHNVMYWYQQKSSQAPKLLFHYYDKDFNNEADTPDNFQSRRPNTSFCFLDIRSPGLGDTAMYLCATSGGRGAETQYFGPGTRLLVL.

This clone was seen a handful of times. The chain joins TRBV30 to TRBJ1-5; D is unclear. In germline, CDR1 is GTSNPN, CDR2 SVGIG (reference sequence). The CDR3 is 13 residues long. Trimming took 2 bases from V and 0 from J, leaving 5 bases between them. In nucleotides, the CDR3 is TGTGCCTGGAGTCCCGTTAGCAATCAGCCCCAGCATTTT. Protein product: CAWSPVSNQPQHF.

This clone was counted a single time. The chain joins TRBV9 to TRBJ1-1; TRBD1 might be the D (6 bases). V was shortened by 3 bases and J by 1 base, with 13 bases between the two germline ends. This CDR3 is 15 amino acids long. CDR1 is SGDLS, CDR2 YYNGEE, per germline. The DNA for the CDR3 is TGTGCCAGCAGCGCAGCGACAGGCCCGAACACTGAAGCTTTCTTT. It is translated as CASSAATGPNTEAFF.